This TCR beta chain was sequenced in a study of T cells after yellow fever vaccination (dated by TCRdb to about 2019). About the study as a whole: The SMART-Seq v4 Ultra Low Input RNA kit was used to prepare libraries from fractions with low cell numbers. Two healthy male donors, one aged 18 to 29 and one aged 30 to 40 years, were included in the cohort. To follow T-cell clones before and after both primary and booster YFV17D yellow fever vaccination, bulk TCR alpha and beta repertoires underwent longitudinal sequencing. Blood was collected at multiple timepoints before and after primary and secondary immunization, and bulk PBMC replicates and cell subsets were isolated.

This clonotype appeared many times. The clone's antigen remains unknown. Per-base qualities were not stored, and no clone one base away is much larger. The treatment or condition label on this specimen signifies: live attenuated yellow fever vaccine strain. A standard Ficoll-Paque protocol was used to isolate PBMCs from peripheral blood. Dynabeads CD4 and CD8 positive selection kits were used to isolate the CD4 and CD8 T-cell fractions. RNA was extracted with TriZol from bulk PBMCs, CD4 and CD8 fractions, and dextramer-positive and dextramer-negative fractions. What the work shows at the level of the full study, not this receptor alone: A small fraction of clonotypes showed up in both the CD4 and CD8 compartments, probably as a result of convergent recombination. Most clones expanded after primary vaccination were re-detected after the booster (just under 97% of CD4 and more than 70% of CD8), suggesting broad memory maintenance. The secondary T-cell response was found to be weaker but faster than the primary response, with a peak reached on day 5 rather than on day 15. Computational filtering was needed because FACS-sorted repertoires could contain abundant contaminating clonotypes from the bulk population. Only a couple of donors were included in the study, so the extent to which the findings can be generalized is limited.

V is pruned by 4 bases and J by 4 bases, leaving 9 bases of the junction without a gene match. Including the terminal cysteine and phenylalanine, the CDR3 comprises 15 residues. Just the 45-base CDR3 DNA is kept, in frame starting at base 1. CDR1 and CDR2 are read off the germline V gene (reference sequence) as MNHEY and SMNVEV. Synthesis of TCR cDNA relied on 5'RACE template switching, a step that introduced a universal primer site along with unique molecular identifiers. cDNA synthesis was primed from both the TCR alpha and TCR beta constant segments. Library amplification involved two PCR steps, and the second step added sample barcodes and sequencing adapters. Sequencing of libraries was performed on Illumina HiSeq 2500 (2x100 bp) or NovaSeq (2x150 bp). As for how the authors treated the data: MIGEC was used to demultiplex reads and collapse the reads into UMI consensus sequences, and MiXCR was used for V(D)J alignment. Clonotypes responding to the vaccine were identified with edgeR on replicate PBMC samples, with the criteria of FDR below 0.01 and a log2 fold change above 5 up to day 15. CD4 or CD8 identity was assigned to each bulk clonotype according to whether the clonotype was present at higher abundance in the sequenced CD4 repertoire or the sequenced CD8 repertoire. TCRdb itself trimmed the public reads at Q25 with fastp, ran MiXCR and retained productive beta chains. Each record represents a unique CDR3 protein, reported with the most common genes and DNA among its rows. The V and J calls here are based on TCRdb, not the publication. This sample is represented by about 240,000 distinct CDR3 sequences; 6% to 7.5% of them were singletons. About 0.85% of the sample is taken by the ten largest.

Recombination linked TRBV27 to TRBJ1-2; 7 bases in the middle match TRBD1. The TCR originated in a man aged 25 to 40 who received the YFV17D yellow fever vaccine. Sample: CD4+ T cells sorted from PBMCs, taken 15 days after the yellow fever booster vaccination. Here the CDR3 is given as CASSSQRDRSYGYTF. Here is the DNA: TGTGCCAGCAGTTCACAAAGGGACAGAAGCTATGGCTACACCTTC.